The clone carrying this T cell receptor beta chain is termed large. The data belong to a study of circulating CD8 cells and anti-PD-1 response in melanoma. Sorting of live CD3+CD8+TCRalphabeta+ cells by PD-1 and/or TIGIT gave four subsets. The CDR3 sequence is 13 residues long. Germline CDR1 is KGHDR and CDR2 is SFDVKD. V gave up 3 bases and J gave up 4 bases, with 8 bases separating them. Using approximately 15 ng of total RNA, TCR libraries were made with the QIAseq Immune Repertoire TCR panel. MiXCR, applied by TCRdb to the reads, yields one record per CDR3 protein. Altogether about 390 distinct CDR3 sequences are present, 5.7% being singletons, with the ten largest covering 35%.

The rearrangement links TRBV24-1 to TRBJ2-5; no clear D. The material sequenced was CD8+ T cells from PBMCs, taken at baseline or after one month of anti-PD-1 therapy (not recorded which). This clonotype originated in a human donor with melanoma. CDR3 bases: TGTGCCACCAGTGATGGTAGGACAGAGACCCAGTACTTC. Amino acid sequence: CATSDGRTETQYF.